This T cell receptor beta chain came from a study of T cells in Graves' hyperthyroidism and ophthalmopathy (dated by TCRdb to about 2019). A note on the overall study: Peripheral blood was collected at initial diagnosis, before any treatment. To identify distinguishing TCR V-J signatures, a discovery cohort of around 100 patients was used, comprising approximately 40 with Graves' ophthalmopathy and 55 to 65 with stable Graves' hyperthyroidism. Prospective prediction of ophthalmopathy was tested in an independent validation cohort consisting of 18 hyperthyroidism patients and around 16 patients who later progressed to ophthalmopathy. For training and testing, the 80 to 100 patients in the discovery cohort were randomly divided in a 7:3 ratio. In about six Graves' hyperthyroidism patients, the study also compared T-cell repertoires from thyroid tissue with T-cell repertoires from blood. Following sampling, methimazole starting at 30 mg daily was given to hyperthyroidism patients, and high-dose intravenous methylprednisolone was given to ophthalmopathy patients. The paper reports TCR Vbeta CDR3 sequencing of 130 to 150 peripheral blood samples: around 45 ophthalmopathy, around 80 hyperthyroidism and about 17 progressor patients. Summary of the overall study and its limitations: Most expanded thyroid clonotypes (frequency above 0.001) were also detected in blood, a finding suggesting that blood repertoires may reflect thyroid immune responses. In validation, progression to ophthalmopathy was predicted by the model with 70.59% sensitivity and 72% to 80% specificity, a median of around 5.9 months before onset. Sample size was not statistically predetermined, and blinding of investigators to group allocation was not performed. In cross-validation, a model built on a 13 V-J signature told ophthalmopathy apart from stable hyperthyroidism with about 90% sensitivity and 81% to 82% specificity, and in testing the same model reached 80%/75%.

TCR beta CDR3 regions were amplified from RNA transcripts. The TCR CDR3 was subjected to a first round of RT-PCR using the HTBI primer set and the Qiagen OneStep RT-PCR kit. Libraries were constructed in a second round of multiplex PCR, after which size selection and purification were performed. Paired-end sequencing of the libraries was performed with 100 bp reads on an Illumina HiSeq2000. The authors' analysis ran thus. SOAPnuke was used to process the raw data, with reads discarded if the reads contained adapters or uncalled bases, had a mean Phred below 15, or lacked an exact constant-primer or identifier match. COPE v1.2.5 was used to merge high-quality paired reads, and clonotypes were defined as unique nucleotide sequences. MiTCR v1.1 was used to align the clonotypes against IMGT TRBV, TRBD and TRBJ reference segments. Only V-J combinations with frequency above 0.0001, covering about 99% of repertoires, were analysed. The TCS score was defined as the ratio of F50 (clonal expansion) to E x V (chaos), calculated using BLOSUM62-based TCRdist between CDR3 peptides within each V-J. Welch's t-statistics and random forest reduced 500 to 650 V-J features to 10 to 15, which were used in a naive Bayes classifier (R e1071). TCRdb reworked the public reads: Q25 trimming with fastp, MiXCR clone assembly, productive beta chains retained. Each entry merges the rows of one CDR3 protein and shows their most common DNA and genes. These V and J calls rely on TCRdb rather than the paper's analysis. The sample table lists about 520,000 distinct CDR3 sequences, roughly a quarter of them with a count of one. The ten largest clones capture about 11% of the sample.

At least ten counts were recorded for this clonotype. The specificity of this receptor is unknown. The record has no base qualities; no much larger clone is one base away. CDR1 and CDR2, per the germline V gene, are SQVTM and ANQGSEA. The CDR3 measures 16 amino acids from cysteine to phenylalanine. Solely the CDR3 DNA is kept, with 48 bases framed from the first base. Trimming leaves V shorter by 6 bases and J shorter by 5 bases, with the junction holding 18 bases beyond the gene matches. Moderately to severely active disease, a Clinical Activity Score of at least 3, a NOSPECS grade of at least 4, and a duration under 3 months were present in ophthalmopathy patients. The study excluded patients with uncontrolled infections, other autoimmune diseases, pregnancy or lactation. Diagnoses were established on the basis of clinical symptoms, serum thyroxine and TRAb, thyroid ultrasound, and orbital computed tomography. PBMCs were separated from 10 ml of fresh peripheral blood using Ficoll-Paque density gradient centrifugation. Trizol reagent was used to extract total RNA, and RNA quality was then checked on an Agilent 2100 Bioanalyzer.

The sequence was obtained from a woman aged 25 to 39 with Graves' ophthalmopathy. The sequencing sample was made of blood. The chain links TRBV29-1 with TRBJ1-2; 7 bases in between match TRBD1. The CDR3 reads CSVRNFGSGRGYGYTF. The DNA reads TGCAGCGTCAGGAATTTCGGATCGGGCAGGGGGTATGGCTACACCTTC.